The 19 T cell receptor beta chains below were found in one sample sequenced in a study of cytomegalovirus exposure and HLA in healthy donors. Repertoires were generated with immunoSEQ multiplex PCR, while TCRdb's copy carries only in-frame clones and drops some. In the table there are 90,000 to 150,000 clones, around nine tenths of which are singletons. Source material: PBMCs. The source of these receptors is a woman under 30 in good health and CMV-seropositive.

The V gene is TRBV29-1, the J gene TRBJ2-3; 11 bases line up with TRBD2. CDR1 and CDR2 (germline): SQVTM, ANQGSEA. Trimming removed 4 bases from V and 6 bases from J; junction bases left unmatched: 3. This CDR3 comprises 13 residues. In DNA, the CDR3 is TGCAGCGTTGCTCTAGCGGGAGGTGATACGCAGTATTTT. Its protein product is CSVALAGGDTQYF.

The chain has TRBV7-2 and TRBJ2-1; 8 bases line up with TRBD1. This CDR3 contains 15 residues. Germline CDR1 is SGHTA and CDR2 is FQGNSA. The V segment lost 4 bases and the J segment 8 bases; nucleotides outside the gene matches: 10. Written as DNA, the CDR3 is TGTGCCAGCAGCTCGTGGGGGGCAGGGGGCGATGAGCAGTTCTTC. It encodes CASSSWGAGGDEQFF.

The chain combines TRBV5-6 with TRBJ2-2; 8 bases are shared with TRBD1. The J segment lost 4 bases and the V segment lost 0 bases, leaving 8 bases of the junction unmatched. Germline loops: CDR1 SGHDT, CDR2 YYEEEE. This CDR3 is built from 17 residues. As DNA, the CDR3 is TGTGCCAGCAGCTTGGGTTACAGGGGGGAATTCACCGGGGAGCTGTTTTTT. Protein product: CASSLGYRGEFTGELFF. The full variable domain, completed using reference TRBV5-6 and TRBJ2-2, is DAGVTQSPTHLIKTRGQQVTLRCSPKSGHDTVSWYQQALGQGPQFIFQYYEEEERQRGNFPDRFSGHQFPNYSSELNVNALLLGDSALYLCASSLGYRGEFTGELFFGEGSRLTVL.

The rearrangement joins TRBV5-4 to TRBJ1-1, with no clear D. The CDR3 totals 14 residues. Germline CDR1 SGHNT, CDR2 YYREEE (reference sequence). V was cut by 1 base and J by 0 bases, with 7 bases left in between. The CDR3 coding sequence is TGTGCCAGCAGCTTGTACCAGGTGAACACTGAAGCTTTCTTT. This translates into CASSLYQVNTEAFF.

This clone was counted a single time. The rearrangement links TRBV9 to TRBJ1-1, with 7 nucleotides matching TRBD1. The germline V gene has CDR1 SGDLS and CDR2 YYNGEE. V was clipped by 0 bases and J by 6 bases; unmatched bases: 8. This CDR3 is built from 15 residues. CDR3: CASSVGQGLGAEAFF. CDR3 nucleotide sequence: TGTGCCAGCAGCGTAGGACAGGGCCTCGGGGCTGAAGCTTTCTTT.

V gene TRBV7-9 combines with J gene TRBJ1-2, with 7 bases identical to TRBD1. CDR3 length equals 14 residues. V lost 5 bases and J lost 4; bases outside the gene matches: 7. The germline CDR1 and CDR2 sequences are SEHNR and FQNEAQ (reference sequence). The CDR3 DNA sequence: TGTGCCAGCAGCCCTAGACAGGGAAGCTATGGCTACACCTTC. It codes for CASSPRQGSYGYTF.

The chain combines TRBV27 with TRBJ2-7; tentatively, D is TRBD2 (6 bases). Looked up from germline, CDR1 is MNHEY and CDR2 is SMNVEV (reference sequence). The CDR3 totals 13 residues. V shed 5 bases and J shed 7 bases, with 15 bases lying between them. CDR3: CASSPAAREEQYF. The CDR3, as DNA: TGTGCCAGCAGTCCCGCCGCGCGGGAAGAGCAGTACTTC.

The chain joins TRBV7-6 to TRBJ2-5; D is perhaps TRBD1 (5 bases). The germline V gene encodes CDR1 SGHVS and CDR2 FNYEAQ. CDR3 length equals 13 residues. The germline V and J ends were trimmed by 5 bases and 6 bases, with 13 bases remaining between them. The CDR3 nucleotides read TGTGCCAGCAGCCCCCGGCAGGGCCAGACCCAGTACTTC. Translating it yields CASSPRQGQTQYF. Drawing the rest from reference TRBV7-6 and TRBJ2-5, the complete variable domain is GAGVSQSPRYKVTKRGQDVALRCDPISGHVSLYWYRQALGQGPEFLTYFNYEAQQDKSGLPNDRFSAERPEGSISTLTIQRTEQRDSAMYRCASSPRQGQTQYFGPGTRLLVL.

The chain links TRBV30 to TRBJ2-7; TRBD1 aligns across 8 bases. V dropped 0 bases and J dropped 4; count of bases not matched to a gene: 8. This CDR3 spans 15 amino acids. CDR1 GTSNPN and CDR2 SVGIG come from the germline V gene (reference sequence). The CDR3 is CAWSVSGQGLYEQYF. DNA for the CDR3: TGTGCCTGGAGTGTCTCCGGACAGGGATTATACGAGCAGTACTTC.

The chain joins TRBV5-6 to TRBJ1-1; D is possibly TRBD1 (6 bases). Looked up from germline, CDR1 is SGHDT and CDR2 is YYEEEE. This CDR3 has 14 residues. Trimming shortened V by 0 bases and J by 7 bases, and 13 bases separated the two germline ends. The CDR3 DNA reads TGTGCCAGCAGCTTGGGGGGGCTGCGACTTGAAGCTTTCTTT. This gives the protein CASSLGGLRLEAFF.

This clone came up once. This chain links TRBV7-3 with TRBJ1-5; perhaps TRBD1 as D (6 bases). This CDR3 is 13 amino acids long. V lost 8 bases and J 7 bases, leaving 15 bases between the germline ends. Per the germline V gene, CDR1 is SGHTA and CDR2 is FQGTGA. For the CDR3, the DNA is TGTGCCAGCTCGTTTGACAGGCGACAGCCCCAGCATTTT. Translation: CASSFDRRQPQHF. Variable domain in full (rest from reference TRBV7-3 and TRBJ1-5): GAGVSQTPSNKVTEKGKYVELRCDPISGHTALYWYRQSLGQGPEFLIYFQGTGAADDSGLPNDRFFAVRPEGSVSTLKIQRTERGDSAVYLCASSFDRRQPQHFGDGTRLSIL.

This clone was detected only once. CDR3 in DNA: TGTGCCTGGATCCCCCTAGCCGGGACAGCGAAGCAAGAGACCCAGTACTTC. It is translated as CAWIPLAGTAKQETQYF. The chain has TRBV30 and TRBJ2-5, with TRBD1 identical over 7 bases. In germline, CDR1 is GTSNPN, CDR2 SVGIG (reference sequence). The CDR3 covers 17 residues. V dropped 4 bases and J dropped 2; count of bases not matched to a gene: 16.

The V call is TRBV6-5, the J call TRBJ2-5, with 7 nucleotides matching TRBD2. The CDR3 length is 14 residues. Germline CDR1 and CDR2: MNHEY and SVGAGI. The junction had 6 bases not matched to a gene; V was cut back by 3 bases and J by 5 bases. The CDR3 nucleotides read TGTGCCAGCAGTTATCCGGGGGGTGGGGAGACCCAGTACTTC. Translated, it gives CASSYPGGGETQYF.

The V gene is TRBV7-8, the J gene TRBJ1-1, with 7 nucleotides matching TRBD1. The CDR3 runs 16 residues. The V segment lost 1 base and the J segment 3 bases; nucleotides outside the gene matches: 8. Germline CDR1 and CDR2: SGHVS and FQNEAQ. In DNA form, the CDR3 reads TGTGCCAGCAGCTTAGTCCCCACTGGGACAGACACTGAAGCTTTCTTT. This translates into CASSLVPTGTDTEAFF.

This chain links TRBV15 with TRBJ2-7, with 9 bases fitting TRBD1. The CDR3 extends over 17 amino acids. The V gene's germline CDR1 is LNHNV and CDR2 YYDKDF (reference sequence). The ends lost 5 bases at V and 2 bases at J; junction bases unmatched: 13. In nucleotides, the CDR3 is TGTGCCACCAGCGGGAGAGAAGGGACAGGGTATACCTACGAGCAGTACTTC. Protein: CATSGREGTGYTYEQYF.

The rearrangement links TRBV28 to TRBJ1-1, with 7 bases that match TRBD1. J gave up 4 bases and V 3 bases, and 11 bases lay outside the gene matches. The CDR3 has 16 amino acids. Per the germline V gene, CDR1 is MDHEN and CDR2 is SYDVKM. The CDR3 spells CASSLVGQWVLTEAFF. The CDR3 nucleotides read TGTGCCAGCAGTTTGGTGGGACAGTGGGTTCTCACTGAAGCTTTCTTT.

This clone was observed a single time. The rearrangement uses TRBV18 and TRBJ1-1; D is unresolved. Germline assignment: CDR1 KGHSH and CDR2 LQKENI. The V end lost 6 bases, the J end lost 5 bases, and 16 bases lay between the germline ends. This CDR3 comprises 14 residues. The CDR3 DNA sequence: TGTGCCAGCTCTCCGGGATTGGAGAGGACTGAAGCTTTCTTT. Protein product: CASSPGLERTEAFF.

The chain couples TRBV5-1 to TRBJ1-2, with 9 bases lining up with TRBD1. Germline V gene lookup returns CDR1 SGHRS and CDR2 YFSETQ. The V and J ends lost 0 bases and 5 bases, in that order; junction bases with no gene match: 2. The CDR3 has 14 residues. CDR3: CASSLGDREYGYTF. CDR3 coding DNA: TGCGCCAGCAGCTTGGGGGACAGGGAATATGGCTACACCTTC.

The CDR3 sequence is CASSLVGWEGSDEQFF. As DNA, the CDR3 is TGTGCCAGCAGCTTAGTGGGCTGGGAGGGGTCCGATGAGCAGTTCTTC. The chain carries TRBV7-9 and TRBJ2-1, with 7 bases aligning to TRBD2. The CDR3 is 16 residues long. From germline, CDR1 is SEHNR and CDR2 FQNEAQ (reference sequence). Germline trimming cut 1 base from V and 8 bases from J; bases unmatched to any gene: 11.